This record looks at one TCR beta chain sequence and its context. Per the germline V gene, CDR1 is KGHSH and CDR2 is LQKENI. The CDR3 covers 15 residues. V lost 4 bases and J 0 bases, leaving 12 bases between the germline ends. The data are from a study of shared clonotypes between healthy human individuals. Profiled with immunoSEQ multiplex PCR; TCRdb holds only in-frame clones, not every one. The sample has roughly 500,000 clones; roughly 95% are singletons. V gene TRBV18 combines with J gene TRBJ2-5; D is ambiguous. The receptor comes from a woman aged 25 to 39 in good health. Sequencing was performed on naive CD4+ T cells sorted from blood. This sample's subset: CD45RA+ positively selected. CDR3 in amino acids: CASSLKSTNQETQYF. CDR3 nucleotides: TGTGCCAGCTCACTCAAGAGCACAAACCAAGAGACCCAGTACTTC.